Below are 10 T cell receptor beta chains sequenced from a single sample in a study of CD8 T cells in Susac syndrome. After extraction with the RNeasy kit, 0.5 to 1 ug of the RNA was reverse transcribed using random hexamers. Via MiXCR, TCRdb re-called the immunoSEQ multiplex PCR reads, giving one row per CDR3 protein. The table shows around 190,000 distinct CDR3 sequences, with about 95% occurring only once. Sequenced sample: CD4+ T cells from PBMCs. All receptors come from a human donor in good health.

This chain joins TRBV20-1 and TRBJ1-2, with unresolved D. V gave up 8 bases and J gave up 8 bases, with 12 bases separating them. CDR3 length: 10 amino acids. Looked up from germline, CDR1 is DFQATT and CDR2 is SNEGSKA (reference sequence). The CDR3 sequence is CSTQWGGYTF. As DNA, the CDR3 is TGCAGTACTCAGTGGGGAGGCTACACCTTC.

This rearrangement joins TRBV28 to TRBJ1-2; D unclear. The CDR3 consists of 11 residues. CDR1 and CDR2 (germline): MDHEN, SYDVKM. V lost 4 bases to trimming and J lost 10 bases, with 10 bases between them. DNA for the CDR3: TGTGCCAGCAGTTCGACAAATCCCTACACCTTC. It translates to CASSSTNPYTF.

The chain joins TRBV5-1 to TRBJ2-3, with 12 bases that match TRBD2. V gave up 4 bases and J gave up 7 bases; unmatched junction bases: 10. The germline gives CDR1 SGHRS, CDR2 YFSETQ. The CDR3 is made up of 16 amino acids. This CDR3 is CASSKPTSGRENTQYF. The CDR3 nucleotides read TGCGCCAGCAGCAAACCGACTAGCGGGAGAGAGAATACGCAGTATTTT.

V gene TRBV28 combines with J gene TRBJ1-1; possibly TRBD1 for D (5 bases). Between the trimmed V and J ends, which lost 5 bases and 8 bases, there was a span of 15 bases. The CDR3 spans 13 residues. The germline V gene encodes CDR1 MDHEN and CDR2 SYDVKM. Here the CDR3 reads CASSAHDSSEAFF. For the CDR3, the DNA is TGTGCCAGCAGTGCCCACGACAGTTCCGAAGCTTTCTTT. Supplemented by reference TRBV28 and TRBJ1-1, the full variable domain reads DVKVTQSSRYLVKRTGEKVFLECVQDMDHENMFWYRQDPGLGLRLIYFSYDVKMKEKGDIPEGYSVSREKKERFSLILESASTNQTSMYLCASSAHDSSEAFFGQGTRLTVV.

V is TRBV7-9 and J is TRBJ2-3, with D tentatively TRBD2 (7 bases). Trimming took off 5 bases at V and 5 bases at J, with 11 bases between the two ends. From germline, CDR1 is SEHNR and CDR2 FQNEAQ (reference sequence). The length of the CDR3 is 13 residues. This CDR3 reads CASSRGGEDTQYF. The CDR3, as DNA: TGTGCCAGCAGCCGAGGGGGGGAAGATACGCAGTATTTT.

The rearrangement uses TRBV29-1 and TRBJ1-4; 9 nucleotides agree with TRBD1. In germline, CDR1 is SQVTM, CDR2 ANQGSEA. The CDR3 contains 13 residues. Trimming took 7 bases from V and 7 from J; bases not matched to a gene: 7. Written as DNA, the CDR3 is TGCAGCGGGTGGACAGGGGAAGGTGAAAAACTGTTTTTT. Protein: CSGWTGEGEKLFF.

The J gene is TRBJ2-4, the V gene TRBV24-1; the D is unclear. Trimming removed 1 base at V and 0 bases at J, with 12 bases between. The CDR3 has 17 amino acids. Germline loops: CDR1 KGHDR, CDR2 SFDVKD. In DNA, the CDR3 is TGTGCCACCAGTGATTTCTCCCCCGGATCAGCCAAAAACATTCAGTACTTC. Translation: CATSDFSPGSAKNIQYF.

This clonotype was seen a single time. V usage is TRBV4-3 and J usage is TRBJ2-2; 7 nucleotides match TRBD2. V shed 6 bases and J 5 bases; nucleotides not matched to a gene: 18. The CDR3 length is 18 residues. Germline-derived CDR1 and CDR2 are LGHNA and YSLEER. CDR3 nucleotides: TGCGCCAGCAGTCTGAGGCGTTCTAGCGGCCCAGGGACCGGGGAGCTGTTTTTT. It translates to CASSLRRSSGPGTGELFF.

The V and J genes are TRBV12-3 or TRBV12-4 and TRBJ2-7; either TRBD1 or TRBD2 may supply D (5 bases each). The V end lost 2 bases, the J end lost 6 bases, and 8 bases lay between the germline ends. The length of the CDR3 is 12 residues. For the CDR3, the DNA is TGTGCCAGCAGTTTATGGGGACCCGAGCAGTACTTC. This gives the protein CASSLWGPEQYF.

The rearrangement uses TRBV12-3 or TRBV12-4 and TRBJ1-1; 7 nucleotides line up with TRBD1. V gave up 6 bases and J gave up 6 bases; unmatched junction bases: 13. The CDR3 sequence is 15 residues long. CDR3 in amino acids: CASSHHQTGRPEAFF. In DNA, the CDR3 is TGTGCCAGCAGCCACCACCAGACAGGGCGACCTGAAGCTTTCTTT.